This T cell receptor (beta chain) was recovered during a study of molecular identifiers for immune sequencing clone quantification. Background on the study: Naive CD8 cell RNA, from roughly 18,000 or 92,000 cells, was split five ways in replicates, with four sequenced. General study results and limits: Effector cells had over 98% of their molecules in clones above 20 RNA copies, while naive cells had under 1%. The sizes of highly expanded clones could be underestimated when identical TCR molecules share a barcode.

MiXCR was run by TCRdb on the PCR reads, yielding one entry per CDR3 protein. The repertoire holds a few thousand distinct CDR3 sequences, with around 18% as singletons. This clonotype is medium-sized within its sample. Its antigen is as yet unknown. The sorting of naive CD8 T cells used the CD8+CD4-CCR7+CD45RA+ phenotype. There are 13 residues in the CDR3. Looked up from germline, CDR1 is SQVTM and CDR2 is ANQGSEA. With 4 bases removed from V and 4 bases from J, the gap between germline ends came to 11 bases. The sequencing input was naive CD8+ T cells from blood, with Jurkat cell RNA spiked in. The subset is: FACS-sorted CD8+CD4-CCR7+CD45RA+ naive T cells. The V call is TRBV29-1, the J call TRBJ2-1; TRBD2 is a possible D gene (6 bases). The receptor's source is a human donor in good health. Some libraries in this study had Jurkat cell RNA spiked in. CDR3 in amino acids: CSVGGTTYNEQFF. CDR3 DNA: TGCAGCGTTGGCGGGACCACGTACAATGAGCAGTTCTTC.